These 22 T cell receptor beta chains share one sample of origin, sequenced in a study of blood T cell repertoires in COVID-19. Here immunoSEQ multiplex PCR was the method, and the copy in TCRdb shows in-frame clones only, minus some. The top ten clones hold roughly 3% of a sample with 270,000 or so clones, around nine tenths of them seen once. The sequencing sample was made of PBMCs or T cells enriched from blood (not recorded which). The receptors stem from a woman aged 18 to 35 who had recovered from COVID-19.

This chain connects TRBV11-3 to TRBJ2-3; 10 bases align to TRBD2. V shed 4 bases and J 2 bases; nucleotides not matched to a gene: 3. The V gene's germline CDR1 is SGHNT and CDR2 YENEEA. This CDR3 contains 15 residues. CDR3 loop: CASSSSGGATDTQYF. CDR3 in DNA: TGTGCCAGCAGCTCGAGCGGGGGGGCCACAGATACGCAGTATTTT.

J is TRBJ1-2 and V is TRBV12-3 or TRBV12-4, with a weak D call TRBD1 (6 bases). Trimming left V 6 bases short and J 6 bases short, with 14 bases between. This CDR3 contains 13 residues. The CDR3 bases are TGTGCCAGCAGCATCGGACAGCGGAATGGCTACACCTTC. It is translated as CASSIGQRNGYTF.

V and J are TRBV2 and TRBJ1-5; 9 bases agree with TRBD1. In germline, CDR1 is SNHLY, CDR2 FYNNEI. This CDR3 comprises 15 residues. The ends lost 8 bases at V and 4 bases at J; junction bases unmatched: 9. Here the CDR3 DNA reads TGTGCCAGCGAAGCCGGGACAGGGACAAATCAGCCCCAGCATTTT. This encodes CASEAGTGTNQPQHF.

The CDR3 coding sequence is TGTGCCAGCAGCCCGAGGGACAGCGTACCGGACTATGGCTACACCTTC. It specifies CASSPRDSVPDYGYTF. The chain employs TRBV5-8 and TRBJ1-2, with 7 bases that match TRBD1. CDR3 length: 16 amino acids. V trimming: 4 bases; J trimming: 3 bases; junction bases outside the gene matches: 12. CDR1 and CDR2 (germline): SGHTS, YDEGEE. The full variable domain, completed using reference TRBV5-8 and TRBJ1-2, is EAGVTQSPTHLIKTRGQQATLRCSPISGHTSVYWYQQALGLGLQFLLWYDEGEERNRGNFPPRFSGRQFPNYSSELNVNALELEDSALYLCASSPRDSVPDYGYTFGSGTRLTVV.

The chain recombines TRBV3-1 (or the pseudogene TRBV3-2) with TRBJ2-2; TRBD2 aligns across 7 bases. This CDR3 spans 16 amino acids. V trimming: 0 bases; J trimming: 3 bases; junction bases outside the gene matches: 4. CDR1 is LGHDT and CDR2 is YNNKEL in the germline V gene (reference sequence). CDR3 protein: CASSQESGGYTGELFF. The CDR3, as DNA: TGTGCCAGCAGCCAAGAGTCGGGGGGATACACCGGGGAGCTGTTTTTT.

V gene TRBV4-1 combines with J gene TRBJ2-7, with TRBD2 matching 13 bases. The V gene end was trimmed by 0 bases and the J gene end by 4 bases; junction bases not matched to a gene: 6. This CDR3 spans 17 amino acids. Looked up from germline, CDR1 is MGHRA and CDR2 is YSYEKL. DNA for the CDR3: TGCGCCAGCAGCCAAGATCTCCAACTAGCGGGGGGGTACGAGCAGTACTTC. Translated: CASSQDLQLAGGYEQYF.

The chain combines TRBV7-9 with TRBJ2-7; 10 bases line up with TRBD1. This CDR3 contains 16 residues. The ends lost 5 bases at V and 4 bases at J; junction bases unmatched: 11. Germline V gene data show CDR1 as SEHNR and CDR2 as FQNEAQ (reference sequence). For the CDR3, the DNA is TGTGCCAGCAGCCTCCAACGGACAGGGGGGACGTACGAGCAGTACTTC. This sequence encodes CASSLQRTGGTYEQYF.

The J gene is TRBJ2-5, the V gene TRBV27; possible D gene TRBD1, 5 bases. Per germline, CDR1 MNHEY and CDR2 SMNVEV (reference sequence). Trimming removed 6 bases at V and 1 base at J, with 18 bases between. CDR3 length: 16 residues. The CDR3 nucleotides are TGTGCCAGCAGCCTTGGGGCAGGGTCTAGCCAAGAGACCCAGTACTTC. It codes for CASSLGAGSSQETQYF.

The chain combines TRBV9 with TRBJ2-1; D call uncertain. Germline CDR1 and CDR2: SGDLS and YYNGEE. This CDR3 spans 12 amino acids. V dropped 2 bases and J dropped 8 bases, with 8 bases sitting between them. The CDR3 loop reads CASSVNRDEQFF. The CDR3 DNA reads TGTGCCAGCAGCGTTAACCGCGATGAGCAGTTCTTC. The variable domain in full, with the rest retrieved from reference TRBV9 and TRBJ2-1, is DSGVTQTPKHLITATGQRVTLRCSPRSGDLSVYWYQQSLDQGLQFLIQYYNGEERAKGNILERFSAQQFPDLHSELNLSSLELGDSALYFCASSVNRDEQFFGPGTRLTVL.

This clone has a handful of counts. The rearrangement uses TRBV6-1 and TRBJ1-2; TRBD1 agrees at 8 bases. The CDR3 runs to 15 residues. CDR1 MNHNS and CDR2 SASEGT come from the germline V gene. J gave up 8 bases and V 3 bases, and 11 bases lay outside the gene matches. The CDR3 here is CASSERHRGAGGYTF. The DNA for the CDR3 is TGTGCCAGCAGTGAGAGGCACAGGGGGGCAGGCGGCTACACCTTC.

The chain joins TRBV28 to TRBJ2-3, with 7 bases aligning to TRBD2. The CDR3 sequence is 17 residues long. Trimming cost V 1 base and J 0 bases; bases outside gene matches: 7. The germline V gene has CDR1 MDHEN and CDR2 SYDVKM. CDR3 bases: TGTGCCAGCAGTTTATTAGGGAGGGCACGGAGCACAGATACGCAGTATTTT. Translation: CASSLLGRARSTDTQYF. The full variable domain, with the rest looked up from reference TRBV28 and TRBJ2-3, is DVKVTQSSRYLVKRTGEKVFLECVQDMDHENMFWYRQDPGLGLRLIYFSYDVKMKEKGDIPEGYSVSREKKERFSLILESASTNQTSMYLCASSLLGRARSTDTQYFGPGTRLTVL.

The chain has TRBV7-9 and TRBJ1-2; 7 positions agree with TRBD1. Germline-derived CDR1 and CDR2 are SEHNR and FQNEAQ (reference sequence). With 5 bases clipped from V and 6 bases from J, the junction kept 9 bases outside the gene matches. The CDR3 extends over 14 amino acids. The CDR3 region is CASSQGGGPDGYTF. The CDR3 DNA follows: TGTGCCAGCAGCCAAGGAGGGGGCCCCGATGGCTACACCTTC. The complete variable domain, with remaining parts taken from reference TRBV7-9 and TRBJ1-2, reads DTGVSQNPRHKITKRGQNVTFRCDPISEHNRLYWYRQTLGQGPEFLTYFQNEAQLEKSRLLSDRFSAERPKGSFSTLEIQRTEQGDSAMYLCASSQGGGPDGYTFGSGTRLTVV.

This clone was counted once. Here the CDR3 reads CASSPRGWRGVYEQYF. CDR3 bases: TGTGCCAGCAGCCCAAGGGGGTGGCGGGGGGTGTACGAGCAGTACTTC. The chain is built from TRBV11-3 and TRBJ2-7; 8 bases line up with TRBD2. J gave up 4 bases and V 5 bases, and 13 bases lay outside the gene matches. The CDR3 is made up of 16 amino acids. Germline-derived CDR1 and CDR2 are SGHNT and YENEEA.

A single count supports this clone. The chain combines TRBV30 with TRBJ2-7, with 7 nucleotides matching TRBD2. This CDR3 is 12 amino acids long. CDR1 and CDR2 from the germline V gene are GTSNPN and SVGIG (reference sequence). Germline trimming cut 5 bases from V and 2 bases from J; bases unmatched to any gene: 3. The chain's CDR3 is CAWSGTTYEQYF. CDR3 bases: TGTGCCTGGTCCGGGACTACCTACGAGCAGTACTTC.

This chain links TRBV6-2 or TRBV6-3 with TRBJ1-6; TRBD1 matches 11 bases. V dropped 4 bases and J dropped 9; count of bases not matched to a gene: 5. The V gene's germline CDR1 is MNHEY and CDR2 SVGEGT. This CDR3 is 15 amino acids long. CDR3 amino acids: CASSFGQGAPSPLHF. The DNA of the CDR3 is TGTGCCAGCAGTTTTGGACAGGGGGCTCCTTCACCCCTCCACTTT.

The V call is TRBV7-9, the J call TRBJ1-2, with 7 bases that match TRBD1. Germline values: CDR1 SEHNR, CDR2 FQNEAQ (reference sequence). The CDR3 totals 14 residues. V lost 4 bases and J lost 4; bases outside the gene matches: 6. The CDR3 is CASSSRQGPYGYTF. The CDR3 DNA reads TGTGCCAGCAGCTCTCGACAGGGCCCCTATGGCTACACCTTC.

J is TRBJ2-1 and V is TRBV19, with 8 bases fitting TRBD2. Germline V gene lookup returns CDR1 LNHDA and CDR2 SQIVND (reference sequence). Unmatched junction bases numbered 3, after V lost 1 base and J lost 1 base. This CDR3 region has 16 residues. DNA for the CDR3: TGTGCCAGTAGTATAGCCCAGCGGGGGTCCTACAATGAGCAGTTCTTC. Protein sequence: CASSIAQRGSYNEQFF.

This rearrangement joins TRBV7-3 to TRBJ1-1; D possibly corresponds to TRBD1 (6 bases). Trimming removed 5 bases at V and 5 bases at J, with 12 bases between. CDR1 and CDR2 (germline): SGHTA, FQGTGA. The CDR3 is 13 amino acids. For the CDR3, the DNA is TGTGCCAGCAGCGGACAGCGGGGTACTGAAGCTTTCTTT. The encoded protein is CASSGQRGTEAFF.

DNA of the CDR3: TGCGCCAGCACTAGTCCCGAAGGCCATGAGCAGTTCTTC. Translated, it gives CASTSPEGHEQFF. V and J are TRBV5-1 and TRBJ2-1; D gene ambiguous. V shed 6 bases and J shed 8 bases, with 15 bases lying between them. The germline V gene has CDR1 SGHRS and CDR2 YFSETQ. The CDR3 covers 13 residues.

This chain uses TRBV7-8 with TRBJ1-5; 9 bases align to TRBD1. With V trimmed by 5 bases and J by 6 bases, 5 bases remained unmatched. The V gene's germline CDR1 is SGHVS and CDR2 FQNEAQ. The CDR3 is 14 amino acids. The CDR3 DNA reads TGTGCCAGCAGCGTCGACAGGGGGGGTCAGCCCCAGCATTTT. It encodes CASSVDRGGQPQHF.

In this sample, this clone turned up a few times. The V gene is TRBV19, the J gene TRBJ2-1; 10 nucleotides line up with TRBD2. This CDR3 contains 19 residues. Looked up from germline, CDR1 is LNHDA and CDR2 is SQIVND (reference sequence). J lost 0 bases, V lost 4 bases, and 12 bases had no gene match. In DNA form, the CDR3 reads TGTGCCAGTAGTAGTCTGGCTAGCGGGGGCCCCAGCTCCTACAATGAGCAGTTCTTC. This encodes CASSSLASGGPSSYNEQFF.

This clone has at least ten counts. The chain links TRBV27 to TRBJ1-2, with 11 bases that match TRBD1. This CDR3 contains 16 residues. Germline loops: CDR1 MNHEY, CDR2 SMNVEV (reference sequence). V shed 7 bases and J 8 bases; nucleotides not matched to a gene: 15. The CDR3 loop reads CASTGDWTGGSEGYTF. In nucleotides, the CDR3 is TGTGCCAGCACCGGGGACTGGACAGGGGGCTCGGAGGGCTACACCTTC.